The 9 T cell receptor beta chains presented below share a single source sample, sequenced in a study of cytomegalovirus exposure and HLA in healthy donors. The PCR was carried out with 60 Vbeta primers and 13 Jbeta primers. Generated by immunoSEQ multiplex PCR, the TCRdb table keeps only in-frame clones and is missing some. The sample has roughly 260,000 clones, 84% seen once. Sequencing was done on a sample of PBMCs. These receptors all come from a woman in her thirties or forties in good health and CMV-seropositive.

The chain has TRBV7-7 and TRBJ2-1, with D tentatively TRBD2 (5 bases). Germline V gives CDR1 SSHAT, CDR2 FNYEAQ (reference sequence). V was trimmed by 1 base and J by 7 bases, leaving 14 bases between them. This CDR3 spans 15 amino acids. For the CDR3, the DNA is TGTGCCAGCAGCTTAGAGGCGGGTGGTGGGAATGAGCAGTTCTTC. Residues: CASSLEAGGGNEQFF.

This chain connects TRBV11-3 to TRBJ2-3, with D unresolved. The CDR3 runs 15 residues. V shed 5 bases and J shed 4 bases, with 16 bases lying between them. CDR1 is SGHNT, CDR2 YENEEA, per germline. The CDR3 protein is CASSPRPDSPDTQYF. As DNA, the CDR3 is TGTGCCAGCAGCCCGCGGCCGGATAGCCCAGATACGCAGTATTTT.

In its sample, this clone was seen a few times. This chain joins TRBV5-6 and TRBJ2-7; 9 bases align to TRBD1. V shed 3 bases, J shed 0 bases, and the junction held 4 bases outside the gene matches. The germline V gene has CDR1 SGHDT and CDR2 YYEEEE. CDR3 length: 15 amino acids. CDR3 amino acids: CASSYTGGASYEQYF. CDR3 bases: TGTGCCAGCAGCTACACAGGGGGCGCCTCCTACGAGCAGTACTTC.

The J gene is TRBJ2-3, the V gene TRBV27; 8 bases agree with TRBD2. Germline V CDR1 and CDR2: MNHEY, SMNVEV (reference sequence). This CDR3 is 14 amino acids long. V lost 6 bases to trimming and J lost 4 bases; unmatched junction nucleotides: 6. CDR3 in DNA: TGTGCCAGCAGCGGGACTAGTGATGCAGATACGCAGTATTTT. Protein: CASSGTSDADTQYF.

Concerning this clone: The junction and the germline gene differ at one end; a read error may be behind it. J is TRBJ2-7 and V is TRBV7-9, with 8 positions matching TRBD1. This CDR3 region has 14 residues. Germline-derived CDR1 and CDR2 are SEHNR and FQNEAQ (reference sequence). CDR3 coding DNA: TGTGCCAGCAGCCAATTCGGACAGGGCGATGCCGCAGACTTC. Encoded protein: CASSQFGQGDAADF.

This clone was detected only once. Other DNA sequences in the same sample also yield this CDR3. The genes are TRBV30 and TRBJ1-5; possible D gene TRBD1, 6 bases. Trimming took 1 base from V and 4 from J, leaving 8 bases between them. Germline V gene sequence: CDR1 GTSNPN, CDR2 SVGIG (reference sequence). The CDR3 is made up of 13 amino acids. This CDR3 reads CAWSGGGNQPQHF. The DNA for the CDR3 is TGTGCCTGGAGTGGAGGGGGTAATCAGCCCCAGCATTTT.

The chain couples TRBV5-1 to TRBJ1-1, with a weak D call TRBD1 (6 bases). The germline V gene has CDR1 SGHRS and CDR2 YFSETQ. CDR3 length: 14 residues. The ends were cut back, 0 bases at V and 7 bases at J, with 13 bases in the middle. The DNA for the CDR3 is TGCGCCAGCAGCTTGGATGTGGGACAAAGTGAAGCTTTCTTT. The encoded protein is CASSLDVGQSEAFF.

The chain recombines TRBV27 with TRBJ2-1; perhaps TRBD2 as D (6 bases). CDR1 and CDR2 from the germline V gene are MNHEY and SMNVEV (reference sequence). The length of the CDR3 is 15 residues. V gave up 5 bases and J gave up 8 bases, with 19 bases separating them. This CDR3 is CASSPTRRDGDEQFF. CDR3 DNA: TGTGCCAGCAGTCCTACTAGGAGGGACGGAGATGAGCAGTTCTTC.

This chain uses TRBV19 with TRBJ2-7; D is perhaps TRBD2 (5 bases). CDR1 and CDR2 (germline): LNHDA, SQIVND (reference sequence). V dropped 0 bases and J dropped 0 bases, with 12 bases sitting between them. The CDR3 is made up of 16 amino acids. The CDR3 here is CASSIESGAYSYEQYF. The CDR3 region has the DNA TGTGCCAGTAGTATAGAGAGCGGAGCCTACTCCTACGAGCAGTACTTC.